The 7 T cell receptor beta chains given below trace back to one sample, sequenced in a study of shared clonotypes between healthy human individuals. The table came from immunoSEQ multiplex PCR; TCRdb's copy has only in-frame clones and leaves some out. The sample shows fewer than 500,000 clones, roughly 85% of them seen only once. Sequencing was done on a sample of PBMCs. All receptors derive from a woman aged 40 to 50 in good health. Some clones in this sample may be carry-over from other donors' samples.

V and J are TRBV2 and TRBJ2-3, with D uncertain. V was pared by 4 bases and J by 6 bases, with 5 bases between. The CDR3 totals 11 residues. CDR1 and CDR2 (germline): SNHLY, FYNNEI. CDR3 DNA sequence: TGTGCCAGCAGTGTGTGGGATACGCAGTATTTT. The encoded protein is CASSVWDTQYF. Supplemented by reference TRBV2 and TRBJ2-3, the full variable domain reads EPEVTQTPSHQVTQMGQEVILRCVPISNHLYFYWYRQILGQKVEFLVSFYNNEISEKSEIFDDQFSVERPDGSNFTLKIRSTKLEDSAMYFCASSVWDTQYFGPGTRLTVL.

This clone was counted ten times or more. V and J are TRBV28 and TRBJ2-3; TRBD1 matches 7 bases. The CDR3 has 14 amino acids. V gave up 6 bases and J gave up 3 bases; unmatched junction bases: 6. Germline values: CDR1 MDHEN, CDR2 SYDVKM. The CDR3 region is CASRTGTDTDTQYF. In nucleotides, the CDR3 is TGTGCCAGCAGGACCGGGACAGATACAGATACGCAGTATTTT.

Note on this clone: This sample includes further DNA sequences coding for the same CDR3. The CDR3 DNA follows: TGTGCCAGCAGCTTGGACTGGAATGAGCAGTTCTTC. Its protein is CASSLDWNEQFF. The chain combines TRBV5-4 with TRBJ2-1, with unresolved D. Germline V gene lookup returns CDR1 SGHNT and CDR2 YYREEE (reference sequence). The CDR3 covers 12 residues. The V gene lost 0 bases and the J gene lost 7 bases, with 5 bases spanning the gap.

The chain joins TRBV7-9 to TRBJ1-1; D call uncertain. This CDR3 is built from 13 residues. CDR1 is SEHNR and CDR2 is FQNEAQ in the germline V gene (reference sequence). Trimming cost V 2 bases and J 3 bases, with 7 bases left between them. As DNA, the CDR3 is TGTGCCAGCAGCTTAATGGCGGACACTGAAGCTTTCTTT. It codes for CASSLMADTEAFF.

There are a few counts of this clone. J is TRBJ2-2 and V is TRBV2, with D perhaps given as TRBD1 or TRBD2 (5 bases each). This CDR3 is 14 amino acids long. Trimming cost V 8 bases and J 0 bases, with 10 bases left between them. The germline V gene encodes CDR1 SNHLY and CDR2 FYNNEI. In DNA, the CDR3 is TGTGCCAGCGTCAGGGACCCGAACACCGGGGAGCTGTTTTTT. Residues: CASVRDPNTGELFF.

The genes are TRBV11-2 and TRBJ1-5; D is ambiguous. CDR3 length: 16 residues. Germline V lookup: CDR1 SGHAT, CDR2 FQNNGV. The ends were cut back, 3 bases at V and 0 bases at J, with 12 bases in the middle. CDR3 sequence reads: CASSFSRSGSNQPQHF. The CDR3, as DNA: TGTGCCAGCAGCTTCTCCCGGAGCGGTAGCAATCAGCCCCAGCATTTT.

This clone was counted a few times. The chain couples TRBV7-9 to TRBJ1-1, with a possible D match to TRBD1 (5 bases). The CDR3 runs to 13 residues. Trimming took 5 bases from V and 4 from J, leaving 11 bases between them. The germline V gene has CDR1 SEHNR and CDR2 FQNEAQ (reference sequence). Here the CDR3 reads CASSPRGPTEAFF. The CDR3 DNA reads TGTGCCAGCAGCCCGAGGGGACCCACTGAAGCTTTCTTT.